Given below is one T cell receptor (beta chain) in context. Antigen unknown. Method: immunoSEQ multiplex PCR; TCRdb's copy keeps in-frame clones and lacks some. The data contain around 9,700 clones, approximately 89% of them seen just once; the ten biggest clones take up around 4.9%. Time point specified: week 23, last vaccination. Each vaccine dose was 300 ug of mutant IDH1 20-mer peptide, with topical imiquimod. These data are taken from a study of a mutant IDH1 vaccine in newly diagnosed glioma. Per germline, CDR1 SQVTM and CDR2 ANQGSEA. V lost 5 bases to trimming and J lost 3 bases; unmatched junction nucleotides: 2. The length of the CDR3 is 12 residues.

The sequencing here drew on PBMCs, taken from a glioma patient whose treatment included an IDH1 peptide vaccine. This sequence was found in a woman in her thirties or forties with glioma. Some clones in this sample may be carry-over from other donors' samples. The chain combines TRBV29-1 with TRBJ1-2, with 8 nucleotides matching TRBD1. The CDR3 protein is CSVPGQDYGYTF. CDR3 sequence (DNA): TGCAGCGTTCCGGGACAGGACTATGGCTACACCTTC.